One and the same sample provided the 2 T cell receptor beta chains below, sequenced in a study of blood T cell repertoires in COVID-19. Clones were sequenced by immunoSEQ multiplex PCR, and TCRdb holds only the in-frame ones, with some missing. This sample has around 95,000 clones, with roughly nine tenths found just once. The material sequenced was peripheral blood. These receptors all stem from a man aged 50 to 59 with active COVID-19.

The chain couples TRBV24-1 to TRBJ2-2, with D perhaps TRBD2 (6 bases). The CDR3 sequence is 16 residues long. Trimming pared 2 bases from V and 4 bases from J, leaving 13 bases between. Per germline, CDR1 KGHDR and CDR2 SFDVKD. The CDR3 region is CATSDSRMRGTGELFF. The CDR3 DNA reads TGTGCCACCAGTGATTCCAGGATGCGGGGCACCGGGGAGCTGTTTTTT.

The rearrangement joins TRBV6-5 to TRBJ2-2; 7 bases agree with TRBD1. Germline V lookup: CDR1 MNHEY, CDR2 SVGAGI. The CDR3 is 14 residues long. V shed 6 bases, J shed 7 bases, and the junction held 8 bases outside the gene matches. The CDR3 loop is CASRTGVGGGELFF. The CDR3 region has the DNA TGTGCCAGCAGAACAGGGGTAGGAGGCGGGGAGCTGTTTTTT.